The 8 T cell receptor beta chains below come from one sample, sequenced in a study of cytomegalovirus exposure and HLA in healthy donors. PCR was performed using 60 Vbeta and 13 Jbeta primers. Here immunoSEQ multiplex PCR was the method, and the copy in TCRdb shows in-frame clones only, minus some. The sample contains fewer than 95,000 clones, around 70% of which appear only once. Sequencing used PBMCs. These receptors came from a woman aged 35 to 49 in good health and CMV-seropositive.

This clone has a handful of counts. The rearrangement uses TRBV12-5 and TRBJ2-5; 8 bases agree with TRBD2. This CDR3 has 16 residues. The J segment lost 2 bases and the V segment lost 4 bases, leaving 9 bases of the junction unmatched. Germline values: CDR1 LGHNT, CDR2 FRNRAP. The CDR3 sequence is CASGSGRGGNQETQYF. The CDR3 DNA reads as TGTGCTAGTGGTTCGGGTCGGGGGGGAAATCAAGAGACCCAGTACTTC.

The chain uses TRBV15 and TRBJ2-5, with 7 bases identical to TRBD1. CDR3 length: 14 amino acids. V lost 8 bases, J lost 5 bases, and 11 bases stayed unmatched. From germline, CDR1 is LNHNV and CDR2 YYDKDF (reference sequence). The CDR3 is CATGDRARRETQYF. CDR3 DNA: TGTGCCACCGGAGACAGGGCGAGGAGGGAGACCCAGTACTTC.

This clone has just a few counts. The chain has TRBV18 and TRBJ1-1, with D possibly TRBD1 on 5 matching bases. The ends were cut back, 3 bases at V and 10 bases at J, with 15 bases in the middle. Germline CDR1 KGHSH, CDR2 LQKENI. The CDR3 runs to 13 residues. The CDR3 coding sequence is TGTGCCAGCTCACCTTCGGACACAAGGGGAGCTTTCTTT. Encoded protein: CASSPSDTRGAFF.

The count of this clone is one. The chain carries TRBV7-9 and TRBJ2-3; D call uncertain. Germline-derived CDR1 and CDR2 are SEHNR and FQNEAQ (reference sequence). V was trimmed by 10 bases and J by 0 bases, leaving 14 bases between them. This CDR3 contains 14 residues. In nucleotides, the CDR3 is TGTGCCAACTCAGGAAATACTAGCACAGATACGCAGTATTTT. Translated: CANSGNTSTDTQYF. Full variable domain (outside the CDR3, taken from reference TRBV7-9 and TRBJ2-3): DTGVSQNPRHKITKRGQNVTFRCDPISEHNRLYWYRQTLGQGPEFLTYFQNEAQLEKSRLLSDRFSAERPKGSFSTLEIQRTEQGDSAMYLCANSGNTSTDTQYFGPGTRLTVL.

The chain employs TRBV6-5 and TRBJ2-3, with a weak D call TRBD2 (7 bases). Trimming stripped 9 bases from V and 1 base from J, with 14 bases between. CDR1 and CDR2 (germline): MNHEY, SVGAGI. The CDR3 is 14 amino acids. The CDR3 DNA is TGTGCCAGTTCGGAGGGGGGGGGCACAGATACGCAGTATTTT. It yields the protein CASSEGGGTDTQYF.

This sequence joins TRBV28 and TRBJ2-7; D is possibly TRBD1 (5 bases). Looked up from germline, CDR1 is MDHEN and CDR2 is SYDVKM. The CDR3 totals 12 residues. CDR3 region: CASLRDSYEQYF. The CDR3 DNA is TGTGCTTCCCTCAGGGATAGTTACGAGCAGTACTTC.

This clone showed up just once. The J gene is TRBJ1-1, the V gene TRBV7-9; D gene unclear. Deletions cut 5 bases from V and 0 bases from J, with 7 bases between. Germline values: CDR1 SEHNR, CDR2 FQNEAQ (reference sequence). This CDR3 contains 13 residues. The CDR3 DNA reads TGTGCCAGCAGCCCAGATATGAACACTGAAGCTTTCTTT. Translated: CASSPDMNTEAFF.

The J gene is TRBJ2-1, the V gene TRBV19; 7 positions match TRBD2. After removal of 3 bases from V and 5 bases from J, the junction contained 7 bases not matched to a gene. The length of the CDR3 is 15 residues. CDR1 and CDR2 from the germline V gene are LNHDA and SQIVND (reference sequence). The CDR3 loop is CASSMGLAVNNEQFF. The CDR3 nucleotides read TGTGCCAGTAGTATGGGGCTAGCGGTAAACAATGAGCAGTTCTTC.